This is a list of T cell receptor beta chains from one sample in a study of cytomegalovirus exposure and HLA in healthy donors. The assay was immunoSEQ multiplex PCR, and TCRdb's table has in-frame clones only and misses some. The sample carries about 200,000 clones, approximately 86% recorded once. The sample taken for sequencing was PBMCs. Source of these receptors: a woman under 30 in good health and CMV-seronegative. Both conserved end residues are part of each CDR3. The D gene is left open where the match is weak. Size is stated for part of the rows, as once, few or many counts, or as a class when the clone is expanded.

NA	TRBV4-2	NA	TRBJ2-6	CASSQAGNSGANVLTF	TGTGCCAGCAGCCAGGCAGGGAACTCTGGGGCCAACGTCCTGACTTTC
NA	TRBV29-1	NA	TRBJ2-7	CSALQGGKYEQYF	TGCAGCGCCCTCCAGGGAGGAAAATACGAGCAGTACTTC
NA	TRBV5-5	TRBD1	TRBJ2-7	CASSLGGWDRGTYEQYF	TGTGCCAGCAGCTTGGGGGGATGGGACAGGGGGACATACGAGCAGTACTTC
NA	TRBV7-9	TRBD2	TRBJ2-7	CASSLGAGGRSYEQYF	TGTGCCAGCAGCTTAGGAGCGGGAGGGCGGTCCTACGAGCAGTACTTC
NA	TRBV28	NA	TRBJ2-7	CASSPGQPYEQYF	TGTGCCAGCAGTCCCGGACAGCCGTACGAGCAGTACTTC
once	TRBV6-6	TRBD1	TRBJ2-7	CASRTGGVDYEQYF	TGTGCCAGCCGGACAGGGGGGGTAGACTACGAGCAGTACTTC
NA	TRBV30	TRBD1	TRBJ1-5	CAWTGTGDFQPQHF	TGTGCCTGGACCGGGACAGGGGACTTTCAGCCCCAGCATTTT
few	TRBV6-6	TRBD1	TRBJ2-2	CASRGQQGTNTGELFF	TGTGCCAGCAGGGGCCAACAGGGGACGAACACCGGGGAGCTGTTTTTT
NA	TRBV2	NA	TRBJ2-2	CASSEGYGGELFF	TGTGCCAGCAGCGAAGGTTACGGCGGGGAGCTGTTTTTT
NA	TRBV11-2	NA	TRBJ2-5	CASSLAGGQKETQYF	TGTGCCAGCAGCTTAGCGGGGGGCCAAAAAGAGACCCAGTACTTC
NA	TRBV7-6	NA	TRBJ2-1	CASSLGNRGGWSEQFF	TGTGCCAGCAGCTTAGGTAACAGGGGAGGTTGGAGTGAGCAGTTCTTC
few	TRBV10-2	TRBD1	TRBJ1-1	CASSGVGTVNTEAFF	TGCGCCAGCAGTGGTGTTGGGACAGTGAACACTGAAGCTTTCTTT
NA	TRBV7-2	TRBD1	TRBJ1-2	CASSSDRGPYGYTF	TGTGCCAGCAGCTCCGACAGGGGGCCCTATGGCTACACCTTC
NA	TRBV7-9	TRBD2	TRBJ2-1	CASSFGTSGINNEQFF	TGTGCCAGCAGCTTCGGGACTAGCGGGATTAACAATGAGCAGTTCTTC
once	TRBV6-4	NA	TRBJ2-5	CASSRQYQETQYF	TGTGCCAGCTCCCGCCAGTACCAAGAGACCCAGTACTTC
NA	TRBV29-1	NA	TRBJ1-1	CSVEEGRQDEAFF	TGCAGCGTTGAAGAGGGGAGACAGGATGAAGCTTTCTTT
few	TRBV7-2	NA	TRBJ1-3	CASNLGISGNTIYF	TGTGCCAGCAACCTAGGAATCTCTGGAAACACCATATATTTT
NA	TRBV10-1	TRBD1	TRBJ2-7	CASSPGQGKQRFYEQYF	TGCGCCAGCAGTCCGGGACAGGGGAAACAGCGGTTCTACGAGCAGTACTTC
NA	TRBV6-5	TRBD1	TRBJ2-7	CASSYSIYRGAYEQYF	TGTGCCAGCAGTTACTCGATATACAGGGGAGCCTACGAGCAGTACTTC
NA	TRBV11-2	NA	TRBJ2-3	CASSRTRVRGRDTQYF	TGTGCCAGCAGCCGTACCCGGGTCCGAGGGAGAGATACGCAGTATTTT
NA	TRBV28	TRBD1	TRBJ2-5	CASSFGGTGETQYF	TGTGCCAGCAGTTTCGGCGGGACAGGCGAGACCCAGTACTTC
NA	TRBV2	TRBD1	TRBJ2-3	CASSGDSYTQYF	TGTGCCAGCAGTGGGGACAGTTATACGCAGTATTTT
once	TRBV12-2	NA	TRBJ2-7	CASRLGRNRGPTYEQYF	TGTGCAAGTCGCTTAGGGAGGAACAGGGGACCAACCTACGAGCAGTACTTC
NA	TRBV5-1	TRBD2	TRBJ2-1	CASSLVAGGSYNEQFF	TGCGCCAGCAGCTTGGTAGCGGGAGGATCCTACAATGAGCAGTTCTTC
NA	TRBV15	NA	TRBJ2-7	CATSRVTSSYEQYF	TGTGCCACCAGCAGAGTTACAAGCTCCTACGAGCAGTACTTC
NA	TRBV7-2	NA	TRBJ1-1	CASSSTYGRMNTEAFF	TGTGCCAGCAGTTCAACATATGGCAGAATGAACACTGAAGCTTTCTTT
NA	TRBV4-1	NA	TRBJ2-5	CASSPEIMRGETQYF	TGCGCCAGCAGCCCAGAAATTATGCGGGGAGAGACCCAGTACTTC
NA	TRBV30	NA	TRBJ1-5	CAWSQETVSNQPQHF	TGTGCCTGGAGTCAGGAGACAGTTAGCAATCAGCCCCAGCATTTT
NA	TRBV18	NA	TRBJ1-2	CASSPGTGRLDGYTF	TGTGCCAGCTCACCAGGCACAGGAAGATTGGATGGCTACACCTTC
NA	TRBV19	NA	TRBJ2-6	CASSIAWGLSSGANVLTF	TGTGCCAGTAGTATCGCTTGGGGACTGAGCTCTGGGGCCAACGTCCTGACTTTC
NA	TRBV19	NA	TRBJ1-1	CASSIRGNTEAFF	TGTGCCAGTAGTATTCGGGGAAACACTGAAGCTTTCTTT
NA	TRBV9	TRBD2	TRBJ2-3	CASSVGTSGPRTDTQYF	TGTGCCAGCAGCGTAGGAACTAGCGGGCCTCGCACAGATACGCAGTATTTT
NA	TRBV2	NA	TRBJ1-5	CASRILNQPQHF	TGTGCCAGCAGAATACTGAATCAGCCCCAGCATTTT
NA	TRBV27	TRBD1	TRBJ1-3	CASSLSRTGLGNTIYF	TGTGCCAGCAGTTTATCCCGGACAGGTCTTGGAAACACCATATATTTT
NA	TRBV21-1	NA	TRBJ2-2	CASIWAGGTGELFF	NA
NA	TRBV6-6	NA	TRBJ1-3	CASSKSHGNSGNTIYF	TGTGCCAGCAGCAAATCCCACGGTAACTCTGGAAACACCATATATTTT
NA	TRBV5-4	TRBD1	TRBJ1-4	CASSSTGGEEKLFF	TGTGCCAGCAGCTCGACAGGGGGGGAAGAAAAACTGTTTTTT
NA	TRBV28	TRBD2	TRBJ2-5	CASSFERGKETQYF	TGTGCCAGCAGTTTCGAGCGGGGGAAAGAGACCCAGTACTTC
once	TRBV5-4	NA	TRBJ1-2	CASSGRGANYGYTF	TGTGCCAGCAGCGGGCGGGGGGCCAACTATGGCTACACCTTC
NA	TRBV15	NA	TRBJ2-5	CATSRDRGETQYF	TGTGCCACCAGCAGAGACAGGGGAGAGACCCAGTACTTC
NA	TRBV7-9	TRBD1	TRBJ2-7	CASSLGQGGEQYF	TGTGCCAGCAGCTTGGGACAGGGCGGCGAGCAGTACTTC
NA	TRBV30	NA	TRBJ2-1	CAWSRSSYNEQFF	TGTGCCTGGAGTCGGAGCTCCTACAATGAGCAGTTCTTC
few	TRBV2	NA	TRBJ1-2	CASSVAKSNYGYTF	TGTGCCAGCAGTGTAGCCAAATCTAACTATGGCTACACCTTC
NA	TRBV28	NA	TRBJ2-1	CASSLVGLSGNEQFF	TGTGCCAGCAGCTTAGTGGGACTCTCGGGGAATGAGCAGTTCTTC
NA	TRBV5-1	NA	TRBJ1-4	CASSLSQGGTNEKLFF	TGCGCCAGCAGCTTGAGTCAGGGAGGAACTAATGAAAAACTGTTTTTT
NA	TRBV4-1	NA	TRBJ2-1	CARSPGSPSYNEQFF	TGCGCCAGGAGTCCCGGGTCCCCATCCTACAATGAGCAGTTCTTC
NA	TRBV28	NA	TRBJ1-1	CASSLPQNTEAFF	TGTGCCAGCAGTTTACCACAGAACACTGAAGCTTTCTTT
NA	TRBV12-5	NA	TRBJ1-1	CASALTRPEAFF	TGTGCTAGTGCCTTGACGAGGCCTGAAGCTTTCTTT
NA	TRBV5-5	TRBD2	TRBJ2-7	CASSLVGTSDEQYF	TGTGCCAGCAGCTTGGTCGGGACTAGCGACGAGCAGTACTTC
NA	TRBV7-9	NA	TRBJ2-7	CASSPRSGESDEQYF	TGTGCCAGCAGCCCGCGGTCCGGGGAATCCGACGAGCAGTACTTC
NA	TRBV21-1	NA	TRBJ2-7	CASSTGRISRGKSKSYEQYF	TGTGCCAGCAGTACCGGACGAATTAGTAGGGGAAAGTCCAAATCCTACGAGCAGTACTTC
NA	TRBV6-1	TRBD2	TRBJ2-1	CASSKTSGSVNEQFF	TGTGCCAGCAGTAAGACTAGCGGGAGTGTCAATGAGCAGTTCTTC
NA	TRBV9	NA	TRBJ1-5	CASSATGSQPQHF	TGTGCCAGCAGCGCAACAGGGTCCCAGCCCCAGCATTTT